The text below deals with one T cell receptor (beta chain). The RNA input was about 0.5 to 1 ug, and it was reverse transcribed with random hexamers. An immunoSEQ multiplex PCR generated amplified TCR beta CDR3 products spanning 54 Vbeta and 13 Jbeta. In TCRdb, the immunoSEQ multiplex PCR reads were re-called with MiXCR into one record per CDR3 protein. The table shows 100,000 to 150,000 distinct CDR3 sequences, with over 85% occurring only once. This entry belongs to a study of CD8 T cells in Susac syndrome. Sequencing of TCR beta was undertaken in CD8+ and CD4+ T cells derived from blood. Stable or active relapsing-remitting multiple sclerosis, untreated and meeting revised McDonald criteria, defined the controls. TEMRA cells were FACS-enriched, with CD8+ and CD4+ T cells isolated negatively. The receptor comes from a human donor with multiple sclerosis. The sample was CD8+ T cells from PBMCs.

The CDR3, as DNA: TGCGCCAGCAGGTCTCCCTACGAGCAGTACTTC. This encodes CASRSPYEQYF. V gene TRBV5-1 combines with J gene TRBJ2-7, with D unresolved. Between the trimmed V and J ends, which lost 5 bases and 2 bases, there was a span of 5 bases. The CDR3 consists of 11 residues. The germline V gene encodes CDR1 SGHRS and CDR2 YFSETQ.